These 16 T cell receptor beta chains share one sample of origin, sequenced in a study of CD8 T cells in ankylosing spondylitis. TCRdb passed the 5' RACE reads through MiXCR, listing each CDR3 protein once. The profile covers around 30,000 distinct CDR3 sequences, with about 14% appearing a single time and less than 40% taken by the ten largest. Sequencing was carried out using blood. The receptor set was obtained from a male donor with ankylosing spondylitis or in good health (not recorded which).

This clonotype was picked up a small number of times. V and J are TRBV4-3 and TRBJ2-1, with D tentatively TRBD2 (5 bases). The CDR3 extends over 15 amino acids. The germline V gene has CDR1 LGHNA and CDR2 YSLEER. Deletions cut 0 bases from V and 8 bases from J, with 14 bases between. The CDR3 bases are TGCGCCAGCAGCCAAGATTTATCTAGCCCGCATGAGCAGTTCTTC. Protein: CASSQDLSSPHEQFF.

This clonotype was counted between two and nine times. For the CDR3, the DNA is TGCGCCAGCAGCCAAGTAGCGGGGGGCCTCGCGAACACCGGGGAGCTGTTTTTT. Protein product: CASSQVAGGLANTGELFF. The V gene is TRBV4-1, the J gene TRBJ2-2, with 10 bases matching TRBD2. The CDR3 consists of 18 residues. J was trimmed by 0 bases and V by 1 base; bases with no gene match: 5. Germline CDR1 MGHRA, CDR2 YSYEKL.

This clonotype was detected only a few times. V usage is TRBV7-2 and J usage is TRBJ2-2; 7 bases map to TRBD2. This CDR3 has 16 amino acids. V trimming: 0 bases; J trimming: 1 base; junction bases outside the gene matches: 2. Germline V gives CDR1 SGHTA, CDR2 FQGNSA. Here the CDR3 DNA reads TGTGCCAGCAGCTTAGCGGGCGGGGGGAACACCGGGGAGCTGTTTTTT. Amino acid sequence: CASSLAGGGNTGELFF.

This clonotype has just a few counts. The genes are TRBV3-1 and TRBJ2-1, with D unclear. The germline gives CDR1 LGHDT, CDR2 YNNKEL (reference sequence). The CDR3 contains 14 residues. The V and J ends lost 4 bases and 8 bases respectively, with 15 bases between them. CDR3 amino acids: CASSPTRSPDEQFF. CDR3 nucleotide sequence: TGTGCCAGCAGCCCGACCCGCTCTCCTGATGAGCAGTTCTTC.

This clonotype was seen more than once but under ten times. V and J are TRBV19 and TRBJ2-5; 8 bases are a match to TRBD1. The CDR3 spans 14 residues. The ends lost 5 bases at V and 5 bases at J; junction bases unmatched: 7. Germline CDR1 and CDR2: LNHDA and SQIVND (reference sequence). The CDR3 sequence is CASSEQGGFETQYF. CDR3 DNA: TGTGCCAGTAGTGAACAGGGGGGCTTTGAGACCCAGTACTTC.

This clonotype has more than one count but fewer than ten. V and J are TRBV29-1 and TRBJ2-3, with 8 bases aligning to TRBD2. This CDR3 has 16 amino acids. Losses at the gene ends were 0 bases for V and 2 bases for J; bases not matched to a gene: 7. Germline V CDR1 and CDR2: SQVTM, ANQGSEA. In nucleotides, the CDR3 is TGCAGCGTTGAAGATCCCCTAGCGGGCCTCACAGATACGCAGTATTTT. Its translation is CSVEDPLAGLTDTQYF.

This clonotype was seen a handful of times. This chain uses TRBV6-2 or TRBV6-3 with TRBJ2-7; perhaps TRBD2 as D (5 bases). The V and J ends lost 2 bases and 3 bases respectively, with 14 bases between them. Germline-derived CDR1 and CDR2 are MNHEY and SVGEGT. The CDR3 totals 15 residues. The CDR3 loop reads CASSYEGGPYYEQYF. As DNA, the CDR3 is TGTGCCAGCAGTTACGAGGGCGGCCCCTACTACGAGCAGTACTTC.

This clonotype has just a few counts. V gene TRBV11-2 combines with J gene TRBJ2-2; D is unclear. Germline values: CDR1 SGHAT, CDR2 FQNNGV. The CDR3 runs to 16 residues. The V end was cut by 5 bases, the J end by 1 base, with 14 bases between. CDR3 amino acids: CASSGPRRGNTGELFF. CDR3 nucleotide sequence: TGTGCCAGCAGCGGACCGCGGCGCGGGAACACCGGGGAGCTGTTTTTT.

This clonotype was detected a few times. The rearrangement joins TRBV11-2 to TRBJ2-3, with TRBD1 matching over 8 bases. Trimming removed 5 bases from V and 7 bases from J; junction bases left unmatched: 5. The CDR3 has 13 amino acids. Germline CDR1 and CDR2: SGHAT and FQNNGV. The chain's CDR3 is CASSVDRVHTQYF. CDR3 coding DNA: TGTGCCAGCAGCGTGGACAGGGTCCATACGCAGTATTTT.

CDR3 DNA: TGCAGTGCTAGTCCGGGCCAGGGTGTGGCCAAAAACATTCAGTACTTC. Translating gives CSASPGQGVAKNIQYF. This chain uses TRBV20-1 with TRBJ2-4; D perhaps matches TRBD1 (5 bases). The ends were cut back, 3 bases at V and 1 base at J, with 16 bases in the middle. Germline CDR1 is DFQATT and CDR2 is SNEGSKA (reference sequence). This CDR3 is 16 amino acids long.

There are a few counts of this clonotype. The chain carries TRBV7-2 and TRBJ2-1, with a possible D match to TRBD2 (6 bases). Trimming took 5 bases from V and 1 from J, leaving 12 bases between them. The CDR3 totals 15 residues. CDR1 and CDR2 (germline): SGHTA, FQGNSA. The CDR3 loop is CASSPSSVSYNEQFF. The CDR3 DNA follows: TGTGCCAGCAGCCCCTCTAGCGTATCCTACAATGAGCAGTTCTTC.

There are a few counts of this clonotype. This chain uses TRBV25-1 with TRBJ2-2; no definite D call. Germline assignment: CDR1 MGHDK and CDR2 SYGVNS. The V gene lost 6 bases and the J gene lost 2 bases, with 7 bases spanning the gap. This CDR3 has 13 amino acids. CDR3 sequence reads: CASRLLNTGELFF. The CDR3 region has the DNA TGTGCCAGCAGGTTACTTAACACCGGGGAGCTGTTTTTT. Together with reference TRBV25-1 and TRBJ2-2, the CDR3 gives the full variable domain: EADIYQTPRYLVIGTGKKITLECSQTMGHDKMYWYQQDPGMELHLIHYSYGVNSTEKGDLSSESTVSRIRTEHFPLTLESARPSHTSQYLCASRLLNTGELFFGEGSRLTVL.

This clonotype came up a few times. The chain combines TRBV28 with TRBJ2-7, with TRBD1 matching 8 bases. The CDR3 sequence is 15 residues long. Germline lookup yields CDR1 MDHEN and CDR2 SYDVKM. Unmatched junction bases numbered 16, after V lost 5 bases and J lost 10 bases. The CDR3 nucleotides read TGTGCCAGCAGTGACCCTCGACAGGGGCGGCCGGAACAGTACGTC. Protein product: CASSDPRQGRPEQYV.

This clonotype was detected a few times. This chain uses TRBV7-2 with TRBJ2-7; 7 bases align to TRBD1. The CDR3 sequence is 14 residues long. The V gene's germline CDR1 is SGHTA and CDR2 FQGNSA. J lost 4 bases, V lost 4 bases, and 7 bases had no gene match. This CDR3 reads CASSYNTGAYEQYF. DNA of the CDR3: TGTGCCAGCAGCTATAACACAGGGGCATACGAGCAGTACTTC.

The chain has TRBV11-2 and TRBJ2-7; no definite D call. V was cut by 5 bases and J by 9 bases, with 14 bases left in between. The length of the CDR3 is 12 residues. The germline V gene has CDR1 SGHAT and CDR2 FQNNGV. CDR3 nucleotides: TGTGCCAGCAGCCAACTAACGCCAGGGCAGTACTTC. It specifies CASSQLTPGQYF. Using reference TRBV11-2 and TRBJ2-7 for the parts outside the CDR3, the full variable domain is EAGVAQSPRYKIIEKRQSVAFWCNPISGHATLYWYQQILGQGPKLLIQFQNNGVVDDSQLPKDRFSAERLKGVDSTLKIQPAKLEDSAVYLCASSQLTPGQYFGPGTRLTVT.

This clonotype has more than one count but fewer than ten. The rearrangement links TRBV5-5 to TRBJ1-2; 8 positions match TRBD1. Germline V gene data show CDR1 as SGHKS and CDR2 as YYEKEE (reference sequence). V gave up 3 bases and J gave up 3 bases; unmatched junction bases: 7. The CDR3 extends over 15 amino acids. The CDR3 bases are TGTGCCAGCAGCTACTCTTTGACAGGGGACTATGGCTACACCTTC. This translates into CASSYSLTGDYGYTF.